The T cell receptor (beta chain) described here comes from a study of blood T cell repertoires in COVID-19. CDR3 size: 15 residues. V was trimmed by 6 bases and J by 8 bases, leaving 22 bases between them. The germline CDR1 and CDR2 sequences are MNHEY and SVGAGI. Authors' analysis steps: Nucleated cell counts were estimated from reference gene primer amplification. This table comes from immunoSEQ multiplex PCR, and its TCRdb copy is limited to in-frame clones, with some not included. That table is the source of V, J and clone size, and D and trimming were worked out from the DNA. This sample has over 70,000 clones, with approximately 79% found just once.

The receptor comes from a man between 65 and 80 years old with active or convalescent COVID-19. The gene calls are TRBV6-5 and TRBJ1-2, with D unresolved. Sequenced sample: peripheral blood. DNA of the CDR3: TGTGCCAGCAGGTCCGGGAATTCCCTCTCCGAGGGCTACACCTTC. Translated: CASRSGNSLSEGYTF.